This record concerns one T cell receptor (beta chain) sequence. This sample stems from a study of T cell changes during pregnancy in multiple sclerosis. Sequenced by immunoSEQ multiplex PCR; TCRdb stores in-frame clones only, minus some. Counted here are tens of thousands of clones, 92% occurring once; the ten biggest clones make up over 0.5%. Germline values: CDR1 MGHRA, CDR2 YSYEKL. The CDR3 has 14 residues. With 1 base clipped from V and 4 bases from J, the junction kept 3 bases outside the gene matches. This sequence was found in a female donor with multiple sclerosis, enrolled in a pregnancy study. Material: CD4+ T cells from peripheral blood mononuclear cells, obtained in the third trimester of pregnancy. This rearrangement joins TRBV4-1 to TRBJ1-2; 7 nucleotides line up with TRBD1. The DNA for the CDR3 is TGCGCCAGCAGCCAAGTAAGGGACAGCTATGGCTACACCTTC. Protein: CASSQVRDSYGYTF.